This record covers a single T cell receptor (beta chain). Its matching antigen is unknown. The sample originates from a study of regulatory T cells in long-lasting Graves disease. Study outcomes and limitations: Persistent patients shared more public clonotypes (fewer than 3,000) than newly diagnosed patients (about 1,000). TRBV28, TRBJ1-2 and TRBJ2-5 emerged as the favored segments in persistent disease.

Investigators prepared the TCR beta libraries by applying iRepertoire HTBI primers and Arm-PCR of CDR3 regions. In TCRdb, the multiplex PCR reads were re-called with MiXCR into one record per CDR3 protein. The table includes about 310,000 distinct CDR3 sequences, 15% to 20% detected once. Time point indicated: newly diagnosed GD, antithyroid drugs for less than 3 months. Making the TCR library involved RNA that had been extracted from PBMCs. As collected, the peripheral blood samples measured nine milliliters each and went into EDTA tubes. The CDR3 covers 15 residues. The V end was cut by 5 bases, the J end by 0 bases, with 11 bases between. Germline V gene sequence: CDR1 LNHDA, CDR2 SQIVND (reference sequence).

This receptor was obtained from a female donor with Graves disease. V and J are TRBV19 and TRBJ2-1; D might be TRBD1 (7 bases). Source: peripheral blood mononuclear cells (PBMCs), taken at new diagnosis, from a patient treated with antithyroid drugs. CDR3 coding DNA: TGTGCCAGTAGTCCAGGGGGAGGCTCCTACAATGAGCAGTTCTTC. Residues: CASSPGGGSYNEQFF. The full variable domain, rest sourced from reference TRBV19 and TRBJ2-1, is DGGITQSPKYLFRKEGQNVTLSCEQNLNHDAMYWYRQDPGQGLRLIYYSQIVNDFQKGDIAEGYSVSREKKESFPLTVTSAQKNPTAFYLCASSPGGGSYNEQFFGPGTRLTVL.